This T cell receptor (beta chain) was recorded in a study of T cells in Graves' hyperthyroidism and ophthalmopathy. The study, taken as a whole, reports: The model made its ophthalmopathy prediction, and onset followed a median approximately 6 months later.

This clonotype was seen more than once but under ten times. Its antigen is currently unknown. The CDR3 length is 11 residues. Germline loops: CDR1 DFQATT, CDR2 SNEGSKA (reference sequence). RNA transcripts provided the source from which TCR beta CDR3 regions were amplified. The HTBI set primed first-round TCR CDR3 RT-PCR. TCRdb reprocessed the multiplex PCR reads with MiXCR, giving one entry per CDR3 protein. This sample has approximately 600,000 distinct CDR3 sequences, with less than 25% found just once. The chain carries TRBV20-1 and TRBJ2-7; a weak D match, TRBD2 (6 bases). This clonotype originated in a man aged 25 to 45 with Graves' ophthalmopathy. The sequencing sample was made of blood. This CDR3 is CTPRGRYEQYF. CDR3 DNA sequence: TGCACTCCCCGGGGGAGATACGAGCAGTACTTC.